The 29 T cell receptor beta chains below all came from one sample that was sequenced in a study of identical twins (dated by TCRdb to about 2016). The library came from 5' RACE. Sequenced on an Illumina HiSeq 2000. TCRdb reprocessing: public reads trimmed at Q25 with fastp, clones called with MiXCR, in-frame beta chains kept. Rows matching on CDR3 protein sequence are summarized as one entry with the most common DNA and genes. The sample yields about 810,000 distinct CDR3 sequences; 12% were counted once. The ten largest clones represent 1.5% to 2% of the sample. The same data also contributed to another study, on yellow fever vaccine responses in identical twins.

Material for sequencing was PBMCs. The receptors were sampled from a woman aged 18-30 years in good health.

The chain recombines TRBV5-1 with TRBJ2-1, with D possibly being TRBD1 or TRBD2 (5 bases each). The germline gives CDR1 SGHRS, CDR2 YFSETQ. The CDR3 runs to 16 residues. V gave up 2 bases and J gave up 2 bases, with 14 bases separating them. CDR3 region: CASSFWGTVTYNEQFF. Here the CDR3 DNA reads TGCGCCAGCAGCTTCTGGGGGACCGTGACCTACAATGAGCAGTTCTTC.

This chain joins TRBV28 and TRBJ1-1; a weak D match, TRBD1 (5 bases). Trimming took off 9 bases at V and 4 bases at J, with 18 bases between the two ends. The V gene's germline CDR1 is MDHEN and CDR2 SYDVKM. CDR3 size: 14 residues. CDR3 sequence (DNA): TGTGCCAGTGTTGGGGGTCCTCTGGTCACTGAAGCTTTCTTT. Its translation: CASVGGPLVTEAFF.

This clonotype was observed a handful of times. CDR3 sequence reads: CASSPSSGSGYPDTQYF. The CDR3 DNA reads TGCGCCAGCAGCCCTTCCTCTGGCAGTGGATATCCAGATACGCAGTATTTT. This chain links TRBV4-1 with TRBJ2-3; D unclear. CDR3 length: 17 amino acids. Trimming shortened V by 4 bases and J by 4 bases, and 21 bases separated the two germline ends. Germline-derived CDR1 and CDR2 are MGHRA and YSYEKL.

This sequence joins TRBV7-2 and TRBJ2-5; D is uncertain. From germline, CDR1 is SGHTA and CDR2 FQGNSA. Trimming shortened V by 3 bases and J by 4 bases, and 9 bases separated the two germline ends. CDR3 length equals 13 residues. Written as DNA, the CDR3 is TGTGCCAGCAGCTTGTATCGTCGAGAGACCCAGTACTTC. Amino acid sequence: CASSLYRRETQYF. Full variable domain (rest looked up from reference TRBV7-2 and TRBJ2-5): GAGVSQSPSNKVTEKGKDVELRCDPISGHTALYWYRQSLGQGLEFLIYFQGNSAPDKSGLPSDRFSAERTGGSVSTLTIQRTQQEDSAVYLCASSLYRRETQYFGPGTRLLVL.

The genes are TRBV9 and TRBJ1-6; the D is unclear. Germline V gene data show CDR1 as SGDLS and CDR2 as YYNGEE. The CDR3 has 16 amino acids. Trimming left V 3 bases short and J 0 bases short, with 10 bases between. DNA for the CDR3: TGTGCCAGCAGCGCCCACTTGAGCTCCTATAATTCACCCCTCCACTTT. Protein product: CASSAHLSSYNSPLHF.

This chain connects TRBV12-3 or TRBV12-4 to TRBJ1-2; 7 bases fit TRBD1. V shed 6 bases and J 7 bases; nucleotides not matched to a gene: 8. The length of the CDR3 is 13 residues. The CDR3 loop is CASSQRQGGGYTF. CDR3 nucleotide sequence: TGTGCCAGCAGCCAGCGACAGGGTGGTGGCTACACCTTC.

The chain links TRBV20-1 to TRBJ1-6; 7 bases align to TRBD1. Germline CDR1 DFQATT, CDR2 SNEGSKA (reference sequence). This CDR3 has 18 residues. V shed 3 bases and J 0 bases; nucleotides not matched to a gene: 11. The CDR3: CSASSGAQGFSYNSPLHF. The CDR3, as DNA: TGCAGTGCTAGTTCCGGGGCACAGGGGTTCTCCTATAATTCACCCCTCCACTTT.

This clonotype was observed a handful of times. The J gene is TRBJ2-2, the V gene TRBV28; TRBD2 aligns across 8 bases. V lost 7 bases and J lost 5; bases outside the gene matches: 9. CDR3 length: 15 amino acids. The germline gives CDR1 MDHEN, CDR2 SYDVKM. CDR3 region: CASNSGGTLTGELFF. The DNA for the CDR3 is TGTGCCAGCAATTCGGGAGGGACGTTAACCGGGGAGCTGTTTTTT.

The chain links TRBV20-1 to TRBJ1-6; D is possibly TRBD1 (6 bases). In germline, CDR1 is DFQATT, CDR2 SNEGSKA (reference sequence). Trimming left V 5 bases short and J 11 bases short, with 16 bases between. The CDR3 spans 13 residues. This CDR3 is CSASGTPNPPLHF. The CDR3 coding sequence is TGCAGTGCTTCCGGGACACCGAATCCACCCCTCCACTTT.

This clonotype has a handful of counts. The chain combines TRBV10-3 with TRBJ1-1, with D tentatively TRBD1 (6 bases). This CDR3 region has 13 residues. Germline V lookup: CDR1 ENHRY, CDR2 SYGVKD. V was clipped by 6 bases and J by 1 base, with 9 bases between them. The CDR3 loop reads CAISRQENTEAFF. The CDR3 DNA follows: TGTGCCATCAGCAGACAGGAGAACACTGAAGCTTTCTTT.

This clonotype was found a few times. The chain joins TRBV27 to TRBJ2-1; the match to TRBD2 covers 9 bases. The germline V gene has CDR1 MNHEY and CDR2 SMNVEV (reference sequence). The CDR3 totals 15 residues. The V segment lost 5 bases and the J segment 3 bases; nucleotides outside the gene matches: 5. CDR3 nucleotide sequence: TGTGCCAGCAGTCCCCTACTAGCGGGCTACAATGAGCAGTTCTTC. Translation gives CASSPLLAGYNEQFF.

The chain couples TRBV4-1 to TRBJ2-6; 9 nucleotides match TRBD2. Trimming removed 4 bases from V and 0 bases from J; junction bases left unmatched: 7. CDR1 and CDR2 (germline): MGHRA, YSYEKL. The CDR3 totals 18 residues. For the CDR3, the DNA is TGCGCCAGCAGCCTAAGACTAGCGGTAAACTCTGGGGCCAACGTCCTGACTTTC. It is translated as CASSLRLAVNSGANVLTF.

This clonotype showed up just a few times. The rearrangement joins TRBV4-1 to TRBJ2-1, with 14 nucleotides matching TRBD2. Germline assignment: CDR1 MGHRA and CDR2 YSYEKL. This CDR3 region has 20 residues. The ends lost 4 bases at V and 1 base at J; junction bases unmatched: 12. CDR3 protein: CASSPTTSGGAIGSYNEQFF. The CDR3 DNA sequence: TGCGCCAGCAGCCCGACGACTAGCGGGGGGGCCATAGGGTCCTACAATGAGCAGTTCTTC.

The gene calls are TRBV7-6 and TRBJ1-2; the D is unclear. CDR3 length equals 13 residues. Trimming removed 2 bases from V and 8 bases from J, with 12 bases in between. The germline V gene encodes CDR1 SGHVS and CDR2 FNYEAQ. CDR3 protein: CASSLNQVDGYTF. As DNA, the CDR3 is TGTGCCAGCAGCTTAAACCAGGTTGACGGCTACACCTTC.

This clonotype was observed a few times. The chain is built from TRBV20-1 and TRBJ1-1; TRBD1 agrees at 7 bases. The CDR3 loop spans 12 amino acids. Losses at the gene ends were 1 base for V and 7 bases for J; bases not matched to a gene: 3. The germline gives CDR1 DFQATT, CDR2 SNEGSKA (reference sequence). In DNA, the CDR3 is TGCAGTGCTAGAGGGGGACAGAGTGAAGCTTTCTTT. It is translated as CSARGGQSEAFF.

The V gene is TRBV20-1, the J gene TRBJ2-3; 12 positions agree with TRBD2. The CDR3 extends over 17 amino acids. Trimming cost V 5 bases and J 4 bases; bases outside gene matches: 13. Germline V lookup: CDR1 DFQATT, CDR2 SNEGSKA (reference sequence). For the CDR3, the DNA is TGCAGTGCTTACCCGGGGGCTAGCGGGAGGGATGCAGATACGCAGTATTTT. It translates to CSAYPGASGRDADTQYF.

As DNA, the CDR3 is TGCAGTGCGCTACCCCTGCCCGAGACCCAGTACTTC. It translates to CSALPLPETQYF. The rearrangement links TRBV20-1 to TRBJ2-5; D unresolved. With 6 bases removed from V and 5 bases from J, the gap between germline ends came to 13 bases. The CDR3 runs 12 residues. CDR1 is DFQATT and CDR2 is SNEGSKA in the germline V gene (reference sequence).

This clonotype was picked up a small number of times. The chain has TRBV12-3 or TRBV12-4 and TRBJ2-2, with D perhaps matching TRBD2 (6 bases). The V gene lost 0 bases and the J gene lost 3 bases, with 8 bases spanning the gap. The CDR3 is 15 amino acids. In DNA, the CDR3 is TGTGCCAGCAGTTTAGCTAGCGGACACACCGGGGAGCTGTTTTTT. Translating gives CASSLASGHTGELFF.

This clonotype was detected many times. The genes are TRBV5-1 and TRBJ2-2, with D maybe TRBD2 (6 bases). V lost 0 bases to trimming and J lost 5 bases, with 11 bases between them. The CDR3 length is 15 residues. Germline V CDR1 and CDR2: SGHRS, YFSETQ. CDR3 DNA: TGCGCCAGCAGCTTGGATCCGGGAGCGACCGGGGAGCTGTTTTTT. As protein: CASSLDPGATGELFF.

J is TRBJ1-1 and V is TRBV15; D unclear. Germline CDR1 is LNHNV and CDR2 is YYDKDF (reference sequence). The CDR3 contains 17 residues. The V end lost 5 bases, the J end lost 2 bases, and 21 bases lay between the germline ends. The CDR3, as DNA: TGTGCCACCAGCGGAAGGACGCTCGGAGCTCAAAACACTGAAGCTTTCTTT. It specifies CATSGRTLGAQNTEAFF.

This clonotype was observed many times. V usage is TRBV24-1 and J usage is TRBJ2-1; D is perhaps TRBD2 (5 bases). Trimming shortened V by 9 bases and J by 4 bases, and 15 bases separated the two germline ends. The CDR3 totals 14 residues. Germline values: CDR1 KGHDR, CDR2 SFDVKD. The CDR3 loop reads CATERSAAYNEQFF. In nucleotides, the CDR3 is TGTGCCACCGAAAGGTCAGCGGCTTACAATGAGCAGTTCTTC.

This clonotype has ten or more counts. V usage is TRBV12-3 or TRBV12-4 and J usage is TRBJ1-5; possibly TRBD1 for D (6 bases). Trimming took 6 bases from V and 1 from J, leaving 13 bases between them. CDR3 length: 15 amino acids. In DNA, the CDR3 is TGTGCCAGCAGCCGACAGGTAACGAGCAATCAGCCCCAGCATTTT. Translating gives CASSRQVTSNQPQHF.

The chain links TRBV19 to TRBJ2-1; 9 bases agree with TRBD2. J lost 3 bases, V lost 8 bases, and 5 bases had no gene match. CDR1 LNHDA and CDR2 SQIVND come from the germline V gene (reference sequence). This CDR3 contains 14 residues. The CDR3 bases are TGTGCCAGTGAGGCGACTAGCGGCTACAATGAGCAGTTCTTC. It specifies CASEATSGYNEQFF. The whole variable domain, remainder taken from reference TRBV19 and TRBJ2-1, is DGGITQSPKYLFRKEGQNVTLSCEQNLNHDAMYWYRQDPGQGLRLIYYSQIVNDFQKGDIAEGYSVSREKKESFPLTVTSAQKNPTAFYLCASEATSGYNEQFFGPGTRLTVL.

This clonotype was counted a few times. V and J are TRBV19 and TRBJ2-1; TRBD1 matches 8 bases. V gave up 3 bases and J gave up 4 bases; unmatched junction bases: 2. Germline assignment: CDR1 LNHDA and CDR2 SQIVND (reference sequence). The CDR3 totals 14 residues. CDR3 sequence (DNA): TGTGCCAGTAGTATGGGGGACAGGTACAATGAGCAGTTCTTC. It codes for CASSMGDRYNEQFF.

This clonotype was seen a handful of times. The chain combines TRBV15 with TRBJ1-5; tentatively, D is TRBD1 (6 bases). V was cut by 1 base and J by 5 bases, with 12 bases left in between. CDR3 length: 15 residues. Germline V gives CDR1 LNHNV, CDR2 YYDKDF (reference sequence). CDR3: CATSRGIGGDQPQHF. CDR3 nucleotides: TGTGCCACCAGCAGAGGTATAGGGGGGGATCAGCCCCAGCATTTT.

This chain connects TRBV5-6 to TRBJ2-3, with D possibly being TRBD1 (6 bases). The germline CDR1 and CDR2 sequences are SGHDT and YYEEEE. The germline V and J ends were trimmed by 2 bases and 1 base, with 11 bases remaining between them. The length of the CDR3 is 15 residues. As DNA, the CDR3 is TGTGCCAGCAGCTTTTGGGCAGGGGGCACAGATACGCAGTATTTT. Translating gives CASSFWAGGTDTQYF.

Concerning this clonotype itself: A read error may produce the germline difference seen at one junction end. This sequence joins TRBV18 and TRBJ2-2; 8 bases match TRBD2. The CDR3 runs to 18 residues. The germline gives CDR1 KGHSH, CDR2 LQKENI. The CDR3 here is CARSPSGGDAIFGRELFF. The DNA for the CDR3 is TGTGCCAGGTCACCAAGCGGGGGCGACGCCATCTTCGGACGGGAGCTGTTTTTT.

The rearrangement links TRBV7-2 to TRBJ1-2, with 8 nucleotides matching TRBD1. Germline V gene data show CDR1 as SGHTA and CDR2 as FQGNSA. The J segment lost 5 bases and the V segment lost 3 bases, leaving 8 bases of the junction unmatched. This CDR3 has 15 residues. CDR3 residues: CASSFGTGPQYGYTF. CDR3 DNA: TGTGCCAGCAGCTTCGGGACAGGACCTCAATATGGCTACACCTTC.

This clonotype appeared a few times. V usage is TRBV12-3 or TRBV12-4 and J usage is TRBJ2-3; TRBD2 aligns across 8 bases. The CDR3 loop spans 17 amino acids. The trim removed 2 bases at V and 4 bases at J, leaving 11 bases unmatched. In DNA, the CDR3 is TGTGCCAGCAGTTTATCCGGGCTAGCGGGCGCCCCAGATACGCAGTATTTT. Protein product: CASSLSGLAGAPDTQYF.